This entry lists 28 T cell receptor beta chains sequenced from one sample in a study of blood T cell repertoires in COVID-19. Clones were read by immunoSEQ multiplex PCR, and TCRdb kept only the in-frame ones, dropping some. The sample contains roughly 100,000 clones, approximately 80% of which appear only once. Sequencing was performed on peripheral blood. Every receptor here comes from a human donor in a cohort sampled during active COVID-19.

This chain joins TRBV5-5 and TRBJ1-1, with 9 positions matching TRBD1. The CDR3 length is 16 residues. Germline V gene sequence: CDR1 SGHKS, CDR2 YYEKEE (reference sequence). V was pared by 6 bases and J by 3 bases, with 12 bases of the junction left unmatched. The CDR3 DNA reads TGTGCCAGCACTACCTGGGACAGGGCGGGGTACACTGAAGCTTTCTTT. It is translated as CASTTWDRAGYTEAFF.

The chain is built from TRBV18 and TRBJ1-4; 7 positions agree with TRBD1. The CDR3 covers 15 residues. After removal of 6 bases from V and 7 bases from J, the junction contained 11 bases not matched to a gene. Germline lookup yields CDR1 KGHSH and CDR2 LQKENI. The CDR3 sequence is CASSTSRGPVEKLFF. The CDR3 nucleotides read TGTGCCAGCTCCACCAGTAGGGGGCCCGTTGAAAAACTGTTTTTT.

The CDR3 reads CASSPNPTGGGTDTQYF. In DNA form, the CDR3 reads TGTGCCAGCTCACCTAACCCGACCGGGGGGGGCACAGATACGCAGTATTTT. This chain connects TRBV18 to TRBJ2-3, with 8 nucleotides matching TRBD2. This CDR3 contains 17 residues. J gave up 1 base and V 3 bases, and 9 bases lay outside the gene matches. Germline V gene sequence: CDR1 KGHSH, CDR2 LQKENI.

This CDR3 reads CASSELGDSLYNEQFF. CDR3 sequence (DNA): TGTGCCAGCAGCGAGCTCGGGGACAGCCTTTACAATGAGCAGTTCTTC. This chain joins TRBV9 and TRBJ2-1, with 7 bases lining up with TRBD1. The V gene end was trimmed by 3 bases and the J gene end by 4 bases; junction bases not matched to a gene: 10. This CDR3 contains 16 residues. Germline V lookup: CDR1 SGDLS, CDR2 YYNGEE.

The V call is TRBV27, the J call TRBJ2-3; 13 bases line up with TRBD2. This CDR3 is built from 16 residues. Looked up from germline, CDR1 is MNHEY and CDR2 is SMNVEV (reference sequence). V shed 6 bases and J 7 bases; nucleotides not matched to a gene: 10. CDR3 sequence: CASSRRLGLAGNTQYF. DNA for the CDR3: TGTGCCAGCAGCCGAAGGTTGGGACTAGCGGGGAATACGCAGTATTTT.

The sample holds a few counts of this clone. The chain is built from TRBV5-6 and TRBJ2-2; TRBD1 agrees at 8 bases. This CDR3 spans 15 amino acids. Germline V gene data show CDR1 as SGHDT and CDR2 as YYEEEE. V shed 3 bases and J 4 bases; nucleotides not matched to a gene: 5. CDR3 DNA: TGTGCCAGCAGCTCCCAGGACAGGGTCACCGGGGAGCTGTTTTTT. Translated, it gives CASSSQDRVTGELFF.

V gene TRBV24-1 combines with J gene TRBJ2-5, with D perhaps TRBD2 (7 bases). V lost 2 bases and J lost 4, with 16 bases in between. CDR3 length equals 16 residues. Germline V CDR1 and CDR2: KGHDR, SFDVKD. The chain's CDR3 is CATSDSVGGPPETQYF. The DNA for the CDR3 is TGTGCCACCAGTGATTCTGTCGGGGGGCCCCCAGAGACCCAGTACTTC.

This clone showed up just a few times. The V call is TRBV18, the J call TRBJ1-5; D remains unclear. This CDR3 has 13 residues. Germline loops: CDR1 KGHSH, CDR2 LQKENI. Between the trimmed V and J ends, which lost 6 bases and 6 bases, there was a span of 12 bases. The CDR3 spells CASSGGEAQPQHF. The CDR3 nucleotides are TGTGCCAGCTCCGGTGGGGAGGCTCAGCCCCAGCATTTT.

The chain uses TRBV3-1 (or the pseudogene TRBV3-2) and TRBJ2-5; 11 bases are a match to TRBD2. Trimming cost V 1 base and J 3 bases; bases outside gene matches: 1. Germline CDR1 reads LGHDT; CDR2 reads YNNKEL (reference sequence). CDR3 length: 15 residues. The CDR3 nucleotides are TGTGCCAGCAGCCAAGTAGCGGGGGGGGAAGAGACCCAGTACTTC. Protein product: CASSQVAGGEETQYF.

The rearrangement uses TRBV7-2 and TRBJ2-7, with 8 bases fitting TRBD1. Trimming removed 3 bases from V and 6 bases from J; junction bases left unmatched: 10. The length of the CDR3 is 15 residues. Germline V gene sequence: CDR1 SGHTA, CDR2 FQGNSA. This CDR3 reads CASSFLGQGVGEQYF. The CDR3 nucleotides are TGTGCCAGCAGCTTCTTAGGACAGGGTGTGGGCGAGCAGTACTTC.

This clone came up once. The chain couples TRBV10-3 to TRBJ2-7; TRBD1 aligns across 9 bases. This CDR3 comprises 16 residues. Trimming took 2 bases from V and 1 from J; bases not matched to a gene: 6. Germline loops: CDR1 ENHRY, CDR2 SYGVKD. The CDR3 bases are TGTGCCATCAGTGAGGCCGGGACAGGGTTTTCCTACGAGCAGTACTTC. Its protein product is CAISEAGTGFSYEQYF.

In DNA, the CDR3 is TGTGCCAGCGGAACCCTGACACGGAATGAGCAGTTCTTC. This sequence encodes CASGTLTRNEQFF. This chain joins TRBV28 and TRBJ2-1; D gene unclear. The CDR3 spans 13 residues. V was cut by 8 bases and J by 7 bases, with 15 bases left in between. The V gene's germline CDR1 is MDHEN and CDR2 SYDVKM.

The chain uses TRBV6-5 and TRBJ1-1; tentatively, D is TRBD1 (5 bases). The CDR3 totals 14 residues. CDR1 and CDR2 (germline): MNHEY, SVGAGI. V was clipped by 0 bases and J by 5 bases, with 10 bases between them. This CDR3 is CASSYSLSGTEAFF. The CDR3 DNA sequence: TGTGCCAGCAGTTACTCCCTTTCAGGGACTGAAGCTTTCTTT.

The rearrangement joins TRBV7-9 to TRBJ1-1; 8 bases are a match to TRBD1. CDR3 size: 14 residues. Trimming at V came to 5 bases and at J to 4 bases, leaving 6 bases not matched to a gene. Germline V CDR1 and CDR2: SEHNR, FQNEAQ (reference sequence). CDR3 DNA sequence: TGTGCCAGCAGCCTAGTTACAGGGGGCACTGAAGCTTTCTTT. Encoded protein: CASSLVTGGTEAFF.

The gene calls are TRBV5-8 and TRBJ2-7; maybe TRBD1 (6 bases). The CDR3 has 14 residues. CDR1 and CDR2 (germline): SGHTS, YDEGEE. Trimming took 0 bases from V and 6 from J, leaving 13 bases between them. This CDR3 is CASSLGGTFPEQYF. The CDR3 coding sequence is TGTGCCAGCAGCTTGGGGGGGACATTCCCCGAGCAGTACTTC.

In its sample, this clone was seen a few times. The chain carries TRBV10-1 and TRBJ1-3; no definite D call. V shed 5 bases and J shed 0 bases, with 11 bases lying between them. CDR1 WNHNN and CDR2 SYGVQD come from the germline V gene (reference sequence). The CDR3 totals 15 residues. DNA of the CDR3: TGCGCCAGCAGTAGAGGAGTTGGCTCTGGAAACACCATATATTTT. It encodes CASSRGVGSGNTIYF.

V is TRBV12-3 or TRBV12-4 and J is TRBJ1-1; D is unresolved. The CDR3 consists of 13 residues. V shed 3 bases and J shed 9 bases, with 14 bases lying between them. CDR3 amino acids: CASSFLGGKKAFF. Written as DNA, the CDR3 is TGTGCCAGCAGTTTTTTGGGAGGGAAAAAAGCTTTCTTT.

The V gene is TRBV29-1, the J gene TRBJ2-3, with D perhaps TRBD2 (6 bases). The V gene lost 3 bases and the J gene lost 1 base, with 17 bases spanning the gap. CDR1 and CDR2 from the germline V gene are SQVTM and ANQGSEA. There are 16 residues in the CDR3. CDR3 residues: CSVDGAGRGGTDTQYF. CDR3 nucleotides: TGCAGCGTTGACGGGGCGGGGCGGGGAGGCACAGATACGCAGTATTTT.

This sequence joins TRBV7-8 and TRBJ1-1; the D gene is possibly TRBD1 (6 bases). CDR1 and CDR2 from the germline V gene are SGHVS and FQNEAQ. The CDR3 has 14 amino acids. V was cut by 3 bases and J by 1 base, with 9 bases left in between. The CDR3 DNA reads as TGTGCCAGCAGCTTGCCGGGACAGAACACTGAAGCTTTCTTT. Its protein product is CASSLPGQNTEAFF.

This clone was recorded only once. This chain links TRBV21-1 with TRBJ1-4; the DNA was not compared with TRBD1, the D call given in the table. TRBV21-1 is classified as a pseudogene. CDR3 size: 15 residues. CDR3 bases: TGTGCCAGCAGTCTGGGGCCTGCAACTAATGAAAAACTGTTTTTT. The encoded protein is CASSLGPATNEKLFF.

The chain carries TRBV7-2 and TRBJ2-3; D remains ambiguous. The germline V and J ends were trimmed by 0 bases and 14 bases, with 9 bases remaining between them. Germline CDR1 and CDR2: SGHTA and FQGNSA. This CDR3 is built from 11 residues. The CDR3 sequence is CASSLAATLYF. CDR3 DNA: TGTGCCAGCAGCTTAGCGGCAACCCTGTATTTT.

This chain connects TRBV27 to TRBJ1-1, with TRBD1 identical over 11 bases. Germline trimming cut 5 bases from V and 3 bases from J; bases unmatched to any gene: 5. The CDR3 has 15 residues. Germline CDR1 reads MNHEY; CDR2 reads SMNVEV (reference sequence). CDR3 protein: CASSGGTGGYTEAFF. DNA of the CDR3: TGTGCCAGCAGTGGGGGGACAGGGGGTTACACTGAAGCTTTCTTT.

Here the CDR3 DNA reads TGTGCCAGCAGCGTAGGTAGTAGGGGCGACACTGAAGCTTTCTTT. Protein product: CASSVGSRGDTEAFF. The chain recombines TRBV9 with TRBJ1-1; the D gene is possibly TRBD1 (5 bases). This CDR3 comprises 15 residues. The germline V gene has CDR1 SGDLS and CDR2 YYNGEE. The V gene lost 0 bases and the J gene lost 3 bases, with 12 bases spanning the gap.

This clone appeared once. CDR3 sequence reads: CASRGTGGDGYTF. Written as DNA, the CDR3 is TGTGCCAGCAGAGGGACAGGGGGAGATGGCTACACCTTC. V gene TRBV6-5 combines with J gene TRBJ1-2; TRBD1 matches at 11 bases. Germline V gene data show CDR1 as MNHEY and CDR2 as SVGAGI. V gave up 6 bases and J gave up 6 bases; unmatched junction bases: 3. The CDR3 loop spans 13 amino acids.

The gene calls are TRBV7-2 and TRBJ1-5; 7 nucleotides agree with TRBD1. J was trimmed by 2 bases and V by 5 bases; bases with no gene match: 6. CDR1 and CDR2 from the germline V gene are SGHTA and FQGNSA. CDR3 length: 15 amino acids. The CDR3, as DNA: TGTGCCAGCAGCATACAGGGGTCCGGCAATCAGCCCCAGCATTTT. As protein: CASSIQGSGNQPQHF.

The chain links TRBV2 to TRBJ1-2, with 7 bases aligning to TRBD1. The ends lost 6 bases at V and 7 bases at J; junction bases unmatched: 11. This CDR3 is built from 14 residues. Looked up from germline, CDR1 is SNHLY and CDR2 is FYNNEI. Here the CDR3 DNA reads TGTGCCAGCAGGGCATCGACAGGGAATATTGGCTACACCTTC. This codes for CASRASTGNIGYTF.

This sequence joins TRBV6-5 and TRBJ1-4; D gene ambiguous. V was shortened by 5 bases and J by 8 bases, with 12 bases between the two germline ends. The CDR3 covers 13 residues. CDR1 is MNHEY and CDR2 is SVGAGI in the germline V gene. CDR3 sequence: CASSRGPGEKLFF. The CDR3 coding sequence is TGTGCCAGCAGTAGAGGACCGGGGGAAAAACTGTTTTTT.

The V call is TRBV2, the J call TRBJ1-6; 9 positions match TRBD1. The V gene's germline CDR1 is SNHLY and CDR2 FYNNEI. CDR3 length: 15 residues. J was trimmed by 3 bases and V by 7 bases; bases with no gene match: 4. The CDR3 coding sequence is TGTGCCAGCAACCGGGACAGGGACTATAATTCACCCCTCCACTTT. Its translation: CASNRDRDYNSPLHF. The complete variable domain, with remaining parts taken from reference TRBV2 and TRBJ1-6, reads EPEVTQTPSHQVTQMGQEVILRCVPISNHLYFYWYRQILGQKVEFLVSFYNNEISEKSEIFDDQFSVERPDGSNFTLKIRSTKLEDSAMYFCASNRDRDYNSPLHFGNGTRLTVT.